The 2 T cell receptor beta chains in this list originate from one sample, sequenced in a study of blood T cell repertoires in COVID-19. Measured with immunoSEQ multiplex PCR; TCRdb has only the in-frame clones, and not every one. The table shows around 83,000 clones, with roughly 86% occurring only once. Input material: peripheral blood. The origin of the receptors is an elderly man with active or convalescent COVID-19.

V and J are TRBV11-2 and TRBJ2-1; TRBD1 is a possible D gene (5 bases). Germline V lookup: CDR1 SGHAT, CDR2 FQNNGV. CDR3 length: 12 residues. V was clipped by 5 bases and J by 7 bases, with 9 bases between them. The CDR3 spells CASSRQRNEQFF. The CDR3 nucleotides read TGTGCCAGCAGCCGACAGAGGAATGAGCAGTTCTTC.

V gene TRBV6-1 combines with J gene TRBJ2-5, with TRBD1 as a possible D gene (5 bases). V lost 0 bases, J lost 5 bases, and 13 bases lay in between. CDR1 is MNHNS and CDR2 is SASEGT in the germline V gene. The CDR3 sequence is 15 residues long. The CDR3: CASSEAGQGWETQYF. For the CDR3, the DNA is TGTGCCAGCAGTGAAGCAGGGCAGGGTTGGGAGACCCAGTACTTC.